These T cell receptor beta chains were read from a single sample in a study of T cells in localized non-small cell lung cancer. Profiled with immunoSEQ multiplex PCR; TCRdb holds only in-frame clones, not every one. The table records 20,000 to 25,000 clones, about 85% of them present only once. The sample here was PBMCs, taken before any cancer treatment. Receptors were obtained from a woman aged 40 to 75 with stage II squamous cell lung carcinoma. Each CDR3 is given with its conserved first and last residue. A D gene is named only where the DNA matches it firmly. Clone size is given for some rows only: seen once, a few or many times, or a class if the clone is expanded.

CASRYTGELFF,TGTGCCAGCAGGTACACCGGGGAGCTGTTTTTT,TRBJ2-2,-,TRBV2,-
CASGASSERDDEQFF,TGTGCTAGTGGCGCGTCCTCGGAGCGCGACGATGAGCAGTTCTTC,TRBJ2-1,-,TRBV12-5,-
CASSDTGQREAGELFF,TGTGCCAGCAGTGATACGGGCCAGAGAGAGGCCGGGGAGCTGTTTTTT,TRBJ2-2,-,TRBV6-1,-
CASSQGVRSDTGELFF,TGTGCCAGCAGCCAAGGAGTCAGGTCGGACACCGGGGAGCTGTTTTTT,TRBJ2-2,-,TRBV4-2,-
CASSLLMVQGHPTGELFF,TGTGCCAGTAGTCTCCTAATGGTCCAGGGTCACCCCACCGGGGAGCTGTTTTTT,TRBJ2-2,-,TRBV19,-
CASSLLHSNTGELFF,TGTGCCAGCAGCTTGTTACATTCGAACACCGGGGAGCTGTTTTTT,TRBJ2-2,-,TRBV5-8,-
CSVSNRATNTEAFF,TGCAGCGTCTCTAACAGGGCGACAAACACTGAAGCTTTCTTT,TRBJ1-1,-,TRBV29-1,-
CASSLEQGAWYGYTF,TGTGCCAGCAGCTTAGAACAGGGGGCTTGGTATGGCTACACCTTC,TRBJ1-2,once,TRBV11-2,TRBD1
CATSRGGGIGYGYTF,TGTGCCACCAGCAGAGGAGGGGGGATCGGGTATGGCTACACCTTC,TRBJ1-2,-,TRBV15,-
CASTLSGSHNEQFF,TGTGCCAGCACCCTCAGCGGGAGCCACAATGAGCAGTTCTTC,TRBJ2-1,-,TRBV27,TRBD2
CASSELEGETQYF,TGTGCCAGCAGTGAATTGGAGGGAGAGACCCAGTACTTC,TRBJ2-5,once,TRBV2,-
CASSIGWRGRKSNQPQHF,TGTGCCAGTAGTATAGGATGGAGGGGCAGAAAGAGCAATCAGCCCCAGCATTTT,TRBJ1-5,-,TRBV19,-
CAISEGRQPQHF,TGTGCCATCAGTGAGGGGAGACAGCCCCAGCATTTT,TRBJ1-5,-,TRBV10-3,-
CASSIAGLHYGYTF,TGTGCCAGTAGTATCGCAGGGCTACACTATGGCTACACCTTC,TRBJ1-2,once,TRBV19,-
CASSNGFNQPQHF,TGTGCCAGCAGTAACGGTTTTAATCAGCCCCAGCATTTT,TRBJ1-5,-,TRBV6-4,-
CAGRRQGTDTQYF,TGTGCCGGCAGGCGGCAGGGCACAGATACGCAGTATTTT,TRBJ2-3,-,TRBV30,-
CASRPPREGSYNEQFF,TGTGCCAGCAGACCCCCTCGGGAGGGATCCTACAATGAGCAGTTCTTC,TRBJ2-1,-,TRBV27,TRBD2
CASSQDGLYAQYF,TGCGCCAGCAGCCAAGATGGGCTTTACGCGCAGTATTTT,TRBJ2-3,-,TRBV4-1,-
CASSYSIGQGFYGYTF,TGTGCCAGCAGTTACTCGATCGGACAGGGATTTTATGGCTACACCTTC,TRBJ1-2,-,TRBV6-5,TRBD1
CASTPGQGGEAFF,TGTGCCAGCACCCCGGGACAGGGAGGTGAAGCTTTCTTT,TRBJ1-1,-,TRBV28,TRBD1
CASIGRLAGTTDTQYF,TGTGCCAGCATTGGGCGTCTAGCGGGAACCACAGATACGCAGTATTTT,TRBJ2-3,-,TRBV2,TRBD2
CANATRQGRSYGYTF,TGTGCCAACGCGACCCGACAGGGGCGAAGTTATGGCTACACCTTC,TRBJ1-2,-,TRBV27,TRBD1
CASSQDGNYGYTF,TGTGCCAGCAGCCAGGATGGGAACTATGGCTACACCTTC,TRBJ1-2,-,TRBV9,-
CASSVRPAGGQETQYF,TGTGCCAGCAGCGTACGCCCAGCGGGAGGCCAAGAGACCCAGTACTTC,TRBJ2-5,few,TRBV9,TRBD2
CASRLEAQGQGDEKLFF,TGTGCCAGCAGATTAGAAGCCCAAGGACAGGGCGATGAAAAACTGTTTTTT,TRBJ1-4,-,TRBV27,TRBD1
CASSFGGQDYGYTF,TGTGCCAGCAGCTTCGGGGGGCAAGACTATGGCTACACCTTC,TRBJ1-2,-,TRBV5-6,-
CASSGNSSGACLETDTQYF,TGCGCCAGCAGTGGAAACTCTAGCGGGGCATGCCTGGAGACAGATACGCAGTATTTT,TRBJ2-3,-,TRBV10-1,TRBD2
CATSRDPTASRVEQYF,TGTGCCACCAGCAGAGACCCGACGGCAAGTCGAGTCGAGCAGTACTTC,TRBJ2-7,-,TRBV15,-
CASSFLTGGFAEAFF,TGTGCCAGCAGTTTCCTTACAGGGGGCTTCGCTGAAGCTTTCTTT,TRBJ1-1,once,TRBV28,TRBD1
CAIRPSKGNTEAFF,TGTGCCATCAGGCCCTCCAAGGGAAACACTGAAGCTTTCTTT,TRBJ1-1,-,TRBV10-3,-
CASSIRAGGNTIYF,TGTGCCAGTAGTATAAGGGCAGGGGGAAACACCATATATTTT,TRBJ1-3,-,TRBV19,-
CASSYSVEGSSYEQYF,TGTGCCAGCAGTTACTCGGTTGAGGGTAGCTCCTACGAGCAGTACTTC,TRBJ2-7,-,TRBV6-5,-
CASSLEIRAHEQFF,TGTGCCAGCAGCTTAGAGATTCGGGCCCATGAGCAGTTCTTC,TRBJ2-1,-,TRBV11-3,-
CASSFNEGRINTEAFF,TGTGCCAGCAGTTTCAACGAGGGGAGGATTAACACTGAAGCTTTCTTT,TRBJ1-1,-,TRBV27,-
CASSLTSVKGNEQFF,TGTGCCAGTAGTTTGACTAGCGTGAAGGGCAATGAGCAGTTCTTC,TRBJ2-1,-,TRBV19,TRBD2
CASRGSGSNQPQHF,TGTGCCAGCCGGGGGAGTGGTAGCAATCAGCCCCAGCATTTT,TRBJ1-5,medium-sized,TRBV19,-
CASTSGGNTGELFF,TGTGCCAGCACTAGCGGGGGGAACACCGGGGAGCTGTTTTTT,TRBJ2-2,-,TRBV5-4,TRBD2
CATSTHPGGNQPQHF,TGTGCCACCAGTACCCACCCAGGGGGCAATCAGCCCCAGCATTTT,TRBJ1-5,-,TRBV15,-
CASSRGPREGYTF,TGCGCCAGCAGCCGGGGACCGAGGGAAGGCTACACCTTC,TRBJ1-2,-,TRBV5-1,-
CASRATRDRGKGTEAFF,TGCGCCAGCAGAGCCACCCGGGACAGGGGGAAGGGAACTGAAGCTTTCTTT,TRBJ1-1,-,TRBV5-1,TRBD1
CASSSEGGNTGNTIYF,TGTGCCAGCAGTTCCGAGGGGGGAAATACAGGAAACACCATATATTTT,TRBJ1-3,-,TRBV28,-
CASNSIRKPYEQYF,TGTGCCAGCAATTCGATCCGGAAACCCTACGAGCAGTACTTC,TRBJ2-7,few,TRBV7-8,-
CASSRVQGERAFF,TGTGCCAGCAGCCGTGTACAGGGAGAAAGGGCTTTCTTT,TRBJ1-1,-,TRBV7-2,-
CASSQDLRRTYSGNTIYF,TGCGCCAGCAGCCAAGATCTAAGGCGGACATACTCTGGAAACACCATATATTTT,TRBJ1-3,once,TRBV4-3,-
CASSLGGSLAEQYF,TGTGCCAGCAGCTTGGGGGGAAGCCTAGCCGAGCAGTACTTC,TRBJ2-7,-,TRBV5-3,-
CASSESLAGVGGQFF,TGTGCCAGCAGTGAAAGTCTAGCGGGAGTGGGTGGGCAGTTCTTC,TRBJ2-1,-,TRBV6-1,TRBD2
CASSPGGLVLYTF,TGTGCCAGTAGTCCGGGGGGCCTTGTGCTCTACACCTTC,TRBJ1-2,-,TRBV19,-
CASSQSTGPNQPQHF,TGCGCCAGCAGTCAATCGACAGGGCCCAATCAGCCCCAGCATTTT,TRBJ1-5,-,TRBV23-1,TRBD1